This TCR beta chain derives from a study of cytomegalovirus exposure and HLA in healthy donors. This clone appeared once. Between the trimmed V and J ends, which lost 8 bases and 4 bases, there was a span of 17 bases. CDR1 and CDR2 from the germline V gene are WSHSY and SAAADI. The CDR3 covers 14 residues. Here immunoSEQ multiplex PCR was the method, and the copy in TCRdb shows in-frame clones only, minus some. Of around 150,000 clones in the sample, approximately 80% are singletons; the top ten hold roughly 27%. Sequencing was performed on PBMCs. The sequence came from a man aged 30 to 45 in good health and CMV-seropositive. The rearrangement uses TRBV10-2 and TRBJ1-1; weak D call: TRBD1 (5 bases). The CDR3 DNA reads TGCGCCAGCGCTGACTTGGACAAGGGCACTGAAGCTTTCTTT. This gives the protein CASADLDKGTEAFF.